These 20 T cell receptor beta chains were sequenced from one sample in a study of blood T cell repertoires in COVID-19. Data came from immunoSEQ multiplex PCR; TCRdb stores just in-frame clones and leaves some out. This table holds under 25,000 clones, approximately 80% found once. Sequencing used peripheral blood. The receptor set was obtained from a man at least 80 years old with active or convalescent COVID-19.

The V call is TRBV6-4, the J call TRBJ2-5; TRBD1 is a possible D gene (6 bases). V was shortened by 0 bases and J by 6 bases, with 11 bases between the two germline ends. Per germline, CDR1 MRHNA and CDR2 SNTAGT. The CDR3 runs to 14 residues. CDR3 in amino acids: CASSDSAGAKTQYF. For the CDR3, the DNA is TGTGCCAGCAGTGACTCTGCAGGGGCGAAGACCCAGTACTTC.

The gene calls are TRBV6-6 and TRBJ2-7; TRBD2 aligns across 11 bases. Trimming removed 6 bases from V and 4 bases from J; junction bases left unmatched: 8. The CDR3 loop spans 15 amino acids. CDR1 MNHNY and CDR2 SVGAGI come from the germline V gene (reference sequence). The CDR3 region has the DNA TGTGCCAGCAGCTCTGCTAGCGGGGGGACTTACGAGCAGTACTTC. Translation: CASSSASGGTYEQYF.

The V and J genes are TRBV18 and TRBJ2-5; D is undetermined. This CDR3 is 16 amino acids long. Trimming removed 3 bases from V and 5 bases from J, with 19 bases in between. Germline-derived CDR1 and CDR2 are KGHSH and LQKENI. Written as DNA, the CDR3 is TGTGCCAGCTCACCTCGCAATGCGGCCCTCGGGGAGACCCAGTACTTC. This codes for CASSPRNAALGETQYF.

CDR3 bases: TGTGCCAGCAGCTTCGCAGGTGGGGCCAACGTCCTGACTTTC. It specifies CASSFAGGANVLTF. J is TRBJ2-6 and V is TRBV2; D unclear. Germline CDR1 is SNHLY and CDR2 is FYNNEI. V shed 6 bases and J shed 3 bases, with 9 bases lying between them. The CDR3 runs 14 residues.

This chain joins TRBV6-4 and TRBJ2-1; D gene uncertain. V was cut by 0 bases and J by 9 bases, with 9 bases left in between. Germline loops: CDR1 MRHNA, CDR2 SNTAGT. The CDR3 spans 13 residues. CDR3 in amino acids: CASSDSRESEQFF. DNA of the CDR3: TGTGCCAGCAGTGACTCGAGAGAATCTGAGCAGTTCTTC.

V is TRBV29-1 and J is TRBJ2-1, with 12 bases matching TRBD2. CDR1 and CDR2 from the germline V gene are SQVTM and ANQGSEA. This CDR3 is built from 13 residues. The trim removed 4 bases at V and 9 bases at J, leaving 4 bases unmatched. The CDR3 DNA reads as TGCAGCGTTGGGTCTAGCGGGAGGGGTGAGCAGTTCTTC. Protein sequence: CSVGSSGRGEQFF.

This chain uses TRBV10-3 with TRBJ2-1; 9 bases line up with TRBD2. CDR1 ENHRY and CDR2 SYGVKD come from the germline V gene. The CDR3 runs 14 residues. V gave up 10 bases and J gave up 3 bases; unmatched junction bases: 7. CDR3 in amino acids: CATYSGSSYNEQFF. The CDR3 DNA is TGTGCCACTTATAGCGGGAGCAGCTACAATGAGCAGTTCTTC.

This sequence joins TRBV5-4 and TRBJ1-2; D gene ambiguous. Germline CDR1 and CDR2: SGHNT and YYREEE (reference sequence). The CDR3 extends over 13 amino acids. Trimming pared 0 bases from V and 2 bases from J, leaving 5 bases between. CDR3 region: CASSLGLNYGYTF. For the CDR3, the DNA is TGTGCCAGCAGCTTGGGGCTGAACTATGGCTACACCTTC.

The chain has TRBV9 and TRBJ1-5; 10 bases align to TRBD1. CDR3 length: 15 amino acids. V was pared by 4 bases and J by 4 bases, with 5 bases of the junction left unmatched. Germline CDR1 is SGDLS and CDR2 is YYNGEE. Here the CDR3 reads CASSLGTGANQPQHF. CDR3 nucleotides: TGTGCCAGCAGCCTCGGGACAGGGGCGAATCAGCCCCAGCATTTT.

This chain links TRBV18 with TRBJ2-1; a weak D match, TRBD1 (5 bases). V gave up 3 bases and J gave up 5 bases, with 8 bases separating them. The CDR3 runs to 13 residues. Germline values: CDR1 KGHSH, CDR2 LQKENI. CDR3 region: CASSPDRDNEQFF. CDR3 coding DNA: TGTGCCAGCTCACCCGACAGAGACAATGAGCAGTTCTTC.

The chain joins TRBV19 to TRBJ2-2, with a weak D call TRBD2 (5 bases). Germline CDR1 and CDR2: LNHDA and SQIVND (reference sequence). Between the trimmed V and J ends, which lost 3 bases and 4 bases, there was a span of 12 bases. The CDR3 spans 15 residues. CDR3 loop: CASSIFGGLTGELFF. The CDR3 nucleotides are TGTGCCAGTAGTATCTTCGGAGGCCTCACCGGGGAGCTGTTTTTT.

Only one count was recorded for this clone. The chain has TRBV24-1 and TRBJ2-4; tentatively, D is TRBD1 (5 bases). The CDR3 has 15 amino acids. The V end was cut by 4 bases, the J end by 5 bases, with 14 bases between. The V gene's germline CDR1 is KGHDR and CDR2 SFDVKD. This CDR3 is CATSDPVLGENIQYF. CDR3 bases: TGTGCCACCAGTGACCCGGTTCTAGGGGAAAACATTCAGTACTTC.

The chain links TRBV12-3 or TRBV12-4 to TRBJ2-7; 9 bases line up with TRBD1. Unmatched junction bases numbered 2, after V lost 5 bases and J lost 3 bases. The CDR3 length is 13 residues. This chain's CDR3 is CASSRGQGYEQYF. The CDR3 region has the DNA TGTGCCAGCAGTAGGGGACAGGGCTACGAGCAGTACTTC.

The chain carries TRBV4-2 and TRBJ2-3; D is perhaps TRBD2 (5 bases). In germline, CDR1 is LGHNA, CDR2 YNFKEQ. This CDR3 has 17 amino acids. V gave up 1 base and J gave up 7 bases, with 21 bases separating them. CDR3 loop: CASSQAEGNHPSNTQYF. Here the CDR3 DNA reads TGTGCCAGCAGCCAAGCTGAGGGCAACCACCCATCAAATACGCAGTATTTT.

The chain uses TRBV3-1 (or the pseudogene TRBV3-2) and TRBJ2-5; 10 bases fit TRBD2. Per the germline V gene, CDR1 is LGHDT and CDR2 is YNNKEL (reference sequence). The trim removed 4 bases at V and 1 base at J, leaving 9 bases unmatched. The CDR3 length is 17 residues. The DNA of the CDR3 is TGTGCCAGCAGCCCAGGCCGGACTAGCGGTTTCCAAGAGACCCAGTACTTC. Amino acid sequence: CASSPGRTSGFQETQYF.

The chain uses TRBV6-1 and TRBJ1-1; D is possibly TRBD1 (6 bases). CDR1 MNHNS and CDR2 SASEGT come from the germline V gene. Trimming removed 2 bases from V and 4 bases from J, with 8 bases in between. The CDR3 covers 13 residues. CDR3 coding DNA: TGTGCCAGCAGTGAAACAGGGAGCACTGAAGCTTTCTTT. It translates to CASSETGSTEAFF.

V is TRBV11-2 and J is TRBJ1-5, with 9 bases that match TRBD1. This CDR3 is built from 14 residues. The germline V gene encodes CDR1 SGHAT and CDR2 FQNNGV. The V and J ends lost 4 bases and 7 bases, in that order; junction bases with no gene match: 5. The CDR3 here is CASSSTGGGQPQHF. The CDR3 DNA follows: TGTGCCAGCAGCTCAACAGGGGGCGGGCAGCCCCAGCATTTT.

This clone was counted a few times. The rearrangement links TRBV19 to TRBJ1-4; 7 bases are a match to TRBD1. Germline V lookup: CDR1 LNHDA, CDR2 SQIVND (reference sequence). After removal of 6 bases from V and 8 bases from J, the junction contained 9 bases not matched to a gene. CDR3 length: 14 amino acids. CDR3 DNA: TGTGCCAGTAGATCCGACAGGGCTTGGGAAAAACTGTTTTTT. Its translation is CASRSDRAWEKLFF.

This clone was counted a single time. The chain joins TRBV19 to TRBJ1-4, with D perhaps TRBD1 (6 bases). CDR3 length: 17 amino acids. The germline V and J ends were trimmed by 3 bases and 0 bases, with 14 bases remaining between them. Germline V gene lookup returns CDR1 LNHDA and CDR2 SQIVND (reference sequence). The CDR3, as DNA: TGTGCCAGTAGTATTTCTCCGGACAGCTCAACTAATGAAAAACTGTTTTTT. Residues: CASSISPDSSTNEKLFF.

This chain links TRBV7-2 with TRBJ2-1; 8 nucleotides agree with TRBD2. V gave up 8 bases and J gave up 5 bases; unmatched junction bases: 14. CDR1 is SGHTA, CDR2 FQGNSA, per germline. The CDR3 is made up of 16 amino acids. The CDR3 DNA reads as TGTGCCAGCGCCCTTAGACCGAGCGGGGGTAACAATGAGCAGTTCTTC. Protein product: CASALRPSGGNNEQFF.